This record covers a single TCR beta chain. Its antigen is not known. The data derive from a study of response to subunit inactivated influenza vaccine. Via MiXCR, TCRdb re-called the RT-PCR reads, giving one row per CDR3 protein. The sample holds hundreds of thousands of distinct CDR3 sequences, 14% seen once. The study, taken as a whole, reports: A suggestion made by the authors is that each seasonal influenza vaccination recruits few new T cells.

The sequencing here drew on PBMCs from blood, taken 14 to 15 days before vaccination. The receptor comes from a man aged 45-65 years who received an inactivated influenza vaccine.

CDR3 loop: CASSFEAITDTQYF. Written as DNA, the CDR3 is TGTGCCAGCAGCTTTGAAGCCATCACAGATACGCAGTATTTT. The chain combines TRBV13 with TRBJ2-3; D unclear. Trimming left V 3 bases short and J 2 bases short, with 9 bases between. The CDR3 sequence is 14 residues long. Germline CDR1 PRHDT, CDR2 FYEKMQ (reference sequence).